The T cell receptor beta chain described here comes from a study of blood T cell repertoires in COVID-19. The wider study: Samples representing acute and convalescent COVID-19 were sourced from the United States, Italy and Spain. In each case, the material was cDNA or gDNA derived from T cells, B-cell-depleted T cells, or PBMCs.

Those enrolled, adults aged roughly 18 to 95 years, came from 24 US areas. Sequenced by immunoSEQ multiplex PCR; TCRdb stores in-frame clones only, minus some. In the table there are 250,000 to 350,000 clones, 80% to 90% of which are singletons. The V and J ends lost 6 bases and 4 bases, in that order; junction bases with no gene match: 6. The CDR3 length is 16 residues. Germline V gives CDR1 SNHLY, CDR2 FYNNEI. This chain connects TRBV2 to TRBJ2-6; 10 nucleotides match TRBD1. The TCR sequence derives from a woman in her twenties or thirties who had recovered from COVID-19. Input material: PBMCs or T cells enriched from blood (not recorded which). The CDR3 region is CASRGTGVDGANVLTF. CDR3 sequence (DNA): TGTGCCAGCAGGGGGACAGGGGTGGACGGGGCCAACGTCCTGACTTTC.